Described below is a single T cell receptor (beta chain) sequence and its context. Its cognate antigen is unknown. In germline, CDR1 is SNHLY, CDR2 FYNNEI. The CDR3 is 13 amino acids. This sample stems from a study of T cells expressing NK-cell markers. Study-wide points: About 1.0-7.0% of CD8+ T cells in more than five donors belonged to dominant NKG2C+ clonotypes.

TCRdb reprocessed the 5' RACE reads, keeping one entry per CDR3 protein, no DNA. This repertoire comprises 150,000 or so distinct CDR3 sequences; its ten largest clones make up approximately 17%. The sequenced sample consisted of blood T cells: a sorted CD56 or NKG2C T cell subset, CD4+ or CD8+ T cells, or bulk PBMC T cells (not recorded which). The chain links TRBV2 to TRBJ2-1. This TCR was recovered from a woman aged 18-70 years in good health. The chain's CDR3 is CASSEAGISSTFF.